This T cell receptor (beta chain) was sequenced in a study of cytomegalovirus exposure and HLA in healthy donors (dated by TCRdb to the late 2010s). For the study in its entirety: An earlier analysis of a few hundred of the donors reported about 260 Gb of sequence data and 117 million unique TCR beta sequences obtained from some 200 million T cells. In addition to the first cohort of 666 subjects, a separate validation cohort of 130 or so different subjects was used. To study patterns of TCR occurrence, a later analysis re-analyzed previously published TCR beta repertoires from 500 to 850 donors and added high-resolution HLA genotyping. The study aimed to test whether cataloging public T cell receptors could reveal signatures of past pathogen exposure. Class I and class II HLA loci were covered by the typing at four-digit resolution. Donor age, sex, ethnicity and CMV serostatus were collected together with the repertoire data. Around 300 gigabases of sequencing data and around 87 million unique TCR sequences were included in an early release covering several hundred HLA-typed donors. About five DR-DQ haplotypes were treated as single units for association and clustering because of strong linkage in the cohort. Across around 400 genotyped donors of the cohort, an average of about 220,000 unique TCR beta nucleotide sequences per donor were sequenced, and around 19% of those sequences were non-productive. The study used immunosequencing to profile the T cell repertoires of several hundred subjects and linked those repertoires to cytomegalovirus serostatus. Rather than drawing on any new phenotypic data, the later analysis identified candidate immune exposures from TCR beta sequences and the way those sequences occurred across donors. All discovery cohort repertoires had been generated on a single sequencing platform. An earlier analysis of approximately 500 of the donors applied high-throughput TCR beta sequencing to assess whether each TCR beta V gene segment acted as functional or pseudogenic. The study combined high-throughput TCR immunosequencing, statistical association of individual TCRs with disease status, and machine learning to predict cytomegalovirus infection status. In a later genetic analysis, genome-wide SNP genotypes for about 60% of the 666 donors were used, and that subset was treated as a discovery cohort. The number of donors typed differed by locus, with about 629-640 for A, B, C, DRB1 and DQB1, around 500 for DQA1, some 570 for DPA1, and under 490 for DPB1. Among the approximately 430 genotyped donors, around 81% belonged to the genetic ancestry cluster associated with self-reported Caucasian donors. What the study reported, not specific to this receptor: A group of highly shared sequence variants was considered likely to be a technical artifact of the sequencing pipeline. A later analysis associated 16,951 TCR beta sequences with specific HLA alleles at a false discovery rate of 0.05. The classifier was reported to diagnose cytomegalovirus status with high specificity and sensitivity in both the original and validation cohorts. Some IMGT-functional V segments, including TRBV6-2 and TRBV6-3, could not be told apart with the 87-base-pair reads, so those segments were excluded. When HLA alleles, especially DR and DQ, strongly co-occurred, attributing TCR associations to individual alleles was difficult. It was suggested by the authors that the approach could potentially be generalized to other disease states and immunological phenotypes. Correlated functional status among segregating V segments might be attributable to linkage disequilibrium, but an unknown experimental factor could not be ruled out. This cohort had only TCR beta chains sequenced, and the lack of alpha or paired-chain data limited which features could be detected. According to a later genetic analysis, donors in an Asian-associated ancestry cluster had fewer N-insertions in productive TCRs than the roughly 700-donor mean. A few of the identified cytomegalovirus-associated TCR beta chains were confirmed in vitro to be specific for cytomegalovirus antigens. In an earlier analysis of under 600 of the donors, most TCR beta V segments were observed in productive rearrangements about 87% or about 30% of the time, broadly matching IMGT annotations. In a later analysis, the rate of TCR association differed among HLA loci, with DRB1 alleles having the most associated TCRs and HLA-C alleles having the fewest. A later analysis found that most CMV-associated TCR beta chains appeared HLA-restricted, with HLA associations seemingly driven largely by CMV exposure. Because some donors lacked HLA typing at each locus, the association tests relied only on the typed subset. Presence/absence analyses assumed roughly uniform sequencing depth across donors, an assumption that may not hold. According to a later analysis, parvovirus B19, influenza, CMV and Epstein-Barr virus appeared linked to several top co-occurrence clusters. A total of 150 to 200 TCR beta chains were listed by the study as associated with cytomegalovirus. The only immune exposure information available for the cohort was CMV serostatus. An association between a missense DCLRE1C variant and V-gene and J-gene trimming of TCR beta chains was found in a later genetic analysis and replicated in an independent cohort. Fewer than 20 rarely observed V segments, including chromosome 9 orphons, were excluded from the earlier analysis of approximately 500 of the donors because counts were too low. A further reported finding was that TCR beta sequences accurately predicted the HLA-A and HLA-B alleles for most subjects in the first cohort. In a later analysis, HLA-associated TCR beta chains showed more clonal expansion and lower generation probabilities than non-associated chains that were equally common. Most TCR sequences were seen in very few donors, while some public TCRs were found in many individuals.

The cohort comprised 670 or so healthy bone marrow donors. Cohort members were all nominally healthy when sampled, although unrecorded immune exposures were likely present. The donor was CMV seropositive and belonged to the group of 250 to 300 seropositive cohort members. Every donor gave a peripheral blood sample, and the peripheral blood mononuclear cells from that sample were used for TCR beta sequencing. The Qiagen DNeasy Blood Extraction Kit was used to extract genomic DNA from the blood cell samples. The CDR3 runs 13 amino acids, cysteine and phenylalanine included. Only the CDR3 DNA is retained, 39 bases long and in frame from the first base. The germline V end is reduced by 11 bases and the J end by 7 bases; junction bases left unmatched: 6. CDR1 MDHEN and CDR2 SYDVKM are derived from the germline V gene. About this clone itself: Its cognate antigen has yet to be identified. Per-base qualities were not stored, and no clone one base away is much larger.

Library generation was performed with the immunoSEQ multiplex PCR assay. For the multiplex PCR, a mixture combining 60 forward primers for TCR Vbeta segments and 13 reverse primers for TCR Jbeta segments was used. Amplification of the CDR3 region of rearranged TCR beta genes was performed with a multiplex PCR assay on genomic DNA. On the Illumina HiSeq System, the amplified TCR beta libraries were sequenced as 87-base-pair reads. Concerning the study's data processing: A later analysis tallied tens of millions of unique TCR beta chains across the 666 repertoires, and approximately 12 million of those chains were shared by two or more donors. Raw reads were error-corrected and collapsed into unique sequences with a nearest-neighbor algorithm that merged closely related sequences to remove PCR and sequencing errors. V, D and J gene segments were assigned by aligning CDR3 sequences to IMGT reference sequences. Each retained sequence needed at least a six-nucleotide match to both a V gene segment and a J gene segment. Rearrangements were called productive when the CDR3 lacked stop codons and stayed in frame with V and J; all others were non-productive. CDR3 was defined by IMGT convention, running from the second conserved V-encoded cysteine to the conserved J-encoded phenylalanine. The earlier analysis of roughly 590 of the donors excluded sequences that lacked an unambiguous match to a single V gene segment. In an earlier analysis of almost 600 of the donors, a V segment was called functional when productive rearrangements were above 56.7%, and segregating when the standard deviation between donors exceeded 5%. A statistical classification framework was built for diagnosing cytomegalovirus status from the catalog of TCR beta chain sequences. In a later analysis, V and J genes were assigned by comparing TCR nucleotide sequences against IMGT/GENE-DB human TR gene sequences. Using the TCRdist pipeline, a later analysis assigned CDR3 sequences along with most-parsimonious VDJ recombination scenarios. In a later analysis, each TCR beta chain was defined by its CDR3 amino acid sequence together with its V-gene family, and reads without a unique V-gene family were excluded. As a way to deal with suspected cross-contamination and a sequencing artifact, a later analysis dropped roughly 620 nucleotide sequences that were highly shared and had low generation probability. In a later analysis, a clonal expansion index for each public chain was calculated from normalized within-repertoire ranks of inferred template counts. A later analysis computed generation probabilities with a VDJ recombination model fitted to out-of-frame rearrangements, and checked the results against IGoR. In a later analysis, TCR-TCR, TCR-HLA and TCR-CMV co-occurrence was scored with hypergeometric tests, and a repertoire-size bias correction was applied to TCR pairs. In a later analysis, false discovery rates were estimated by permuting HLA or CMV assignments 20 times. In a later analysis, co-occurring TCRs were grouped using DBSCAN, and TCRdist sequence similarity was added for clustering within HLA-allele-positive subsets. For co-occurrence clustering, repertoires with fewer than 30,000 or more than 120,000 public chains were excluded, along with several repertoires with anomalous nucleotide sharing. The source is immuneACCESS, and TCRdb retained only in-frame sequences with V and J called. Part of the clones is not carried over; for the studies checked, unresolved V genes explain less than half of this, and the remainder is unexplained. For V, J and clone size, that table is used; D and trimming come from the DNA. Here the sample has around 170,000 clones; 65% to 80% occur a single time. The top ten clones comprise 2.5% of the sample.

The source of this sequence is a woman in her thirties in good health and CMV-seropositive. The chain links TRBV28 with TRBJ2-1; TRBD1 fits 12 bases in the junction. Sequencing input: PBMCs. The nucleotide sequence reads as follows: TGTGCCGGCCGGGACAGGGGGCAAAATGAGCAGTTCTTC. It translates to CAGRDRGQNEQFF.